These 21 T cell receptor beta chains originate from one sample sequenced in a study of T cell repertoires in cytomegalovirus infection. TCRdb reanalysed the reads using MiXCR and keeps one entry per CDR3 protein. This sample has 150,000 or so distinct CDR3 sequences, with 20% to 30% found just once. The sample taken for sequencing was PBMCs. These receptors all stem from a human donor in good health (CMV status not recorded). Some clones in this sample may be carry-over from other donors' samples.

The genes are TRBV20-1 and TRBJ1-2; D possibly corresponds to TRBD1 (5 bases). CDR1 and CDR2 from the germline V gene are DFQATT and SNEGSKA (reference sequence). V was clipped by 3 bases and J by 6 bases, with 20 bases between them. The CDR3 covers 15 residues. Here the CDR3 DNA reads TGCAGTGCTAGGGGGGGTTGGGGGGGAGCAAATGGCTACACCTTC. Its protein product is CSARGGWGGANGYTF.

J is TRBJ1-1 and V is TRBV30; D might be TRBD1 (5 bases). Germline V gene lookup returns CDR1 GTSNPN and CDR2 SVGIG (reference sequence). V was shortened by 1 base and J by 6 bases, with 12 bases between the two germline ends. This CDR3 spans 13 amino acids. CDR3: CAWSGGDGSEAFF. The CDR3 nucleotides are TGTGCCTGGAGTGGAGGGGACGGCTCTGAAGCTTTCTTT.

This clonotype was detected ten times or more. The chain combines TRBV7-6 with TRBJ2-5, with 9 bases identical to TRBD1. V lost 3 bases, J lost 7 bases, and 9 bases stayed unmatched. This CDR3 contains 15 residues. Germline CDR1 is SGHVS and CDR2 is FNYEAQ. CDR3 nucleotides: TGTGCCAGCAGCTTGGACCCGACAGGGGGGGGGACCCAGTACTTC. Translating it yields CASSLDPTGGGTQYF.

This clonotype was recorded many times. The genes are TRBV28 and TRBJ2-5; 10 bases line up with TRBD1. Unmatched junction bases numbered 5, after V lost 2 bases and J lost 5 bases. This CDR3 spans 15 amino acids. Germline loops: CDR1 MDHEN, CDR2 SYDVKM. CDR3 in amino acids: CASSLRGQGTETQYF. In nucleotides, the CDR3 is TGTGCCAGCAGTTTAAGGGGACAGGGGACGGAGACCCAGTACTTC.

The chain is built from TRBV5-1 and TRBJ2-1; 7 bases are shared with TRBD2. V dropped 0 bases and J dropped 7; count of bases not matched to a gene: 7. Germline V lookup: CDR1 SGHRS, CDR2 YFSETQ. CDR3 length: 15 amino acids. In nucleotides, the CDR3 is TGCGCCAGCAGCTTGGACGGACTAGTGGGGAATGAGCAGTTCTTC. It specifies CASSLDGLVGNEQFF.

This chain joins TRBV4-1 and TRBJ2-3, with D perhaps given as TRBD1 or TRBD2 (5 bases each). Between the trimmed V and J ends, which lost 4 bases and 5 bases, there was a span of 22 bases. CDR3 length: 17 residues. Germline values: CDR1 MGHRA, CDR2 YSYEKL. DNA of the CDR3: TGCGCCAGCAGCCGGACCGGGGCTGCTAGCTCGAGAGATACGCAGTATTTT. Translation: CASSRTGAASSRDTQYF.

This clonotype was seen ten or more times. The chain joins TRBV7-2 to TRBJ1-1; D is ambiguous. Looked up from germline, CDR1 is SGHTA and CDR2 is FQGNSA. The CDR3 length is 17 residues. V lost 1 base and J 1 base, leaving 16 bases between the germline ends. The DNA for the CDR3 is TGTGCCAGCAGCTTAGGGCTAGCCTACCGCTCGAACACTGAAGCTTTCTTT. It is translated as CASSLGLAYRSNTEAFF.

The V and J genes are TRBV5-4 and TRBJ2-5, with 7 bases aligning to TRBD1. Trimming at V came to 1 base and at J to 3 bases, leaving 6 bases not matched to a gene. The CDR3 has 15 residues. Germline V gene data show CDR1 as SGHNT and CDR2 as YYREEE (reference sequence). The CDR3 spells CASSLLSGGEETQYF. CDR3 coding DNA: TGTGCCAGCAGCTTGTTATCAGGGGGAGAAGAGACCCAGTACTTC.

This rearrangement joins TRBV7-2 to TRBJ1-1, with D tentatively TRBD1 (6 bases). The germline CDR1 and CDR2 sequences are SGHTA and FQGNSA. This CDR3 contains 14 residues. Trimming removed 3 bases from V and 2 bases from J, with 10 bases in between. Here the CDR3 reads CASSFGGLNTEAFF. The DNA of the CDR3 is TGTGCCAGCAGCTTCGGGGGGCTAAACACTGAAGCTTTCTTT.

On this clonotype: A much larger clone differs by one base, so this may be a read error. This chain links TRBV7-2 with TRBJ2-7; D is unclear. Germline V lookup: CDR1 SGHTA, CDR2 FQGNSA. The CDR3 extends over 14 amino acids. Trimming cost V 7 bases and J 3 bases, with 16 bases left between them. The CDR3 region is CASIYGQGLYEQYF. The CDR3 DNA reads TGTGCCAGCATCTATGGTCAAGGGCTCTACGAGCAGTACTTC.

V gene TRBV23-1 combines with J gene TRBJ1-5, with 9 positions matching TRBD1. TRBV23-1 belongs to the ORF category, with a function that is uncertain. V shed 3 bases, J shed 1 base, and the junction held 13 bases outside the gene matches. The CDR3 loop spans 19 amino acids. This CDR3 is CASSHTGTGCRMSNQPQHF. In nucleotides, the CDR3 is TGCGCCAGCAGTCACACCGGGACAGGGTGTAGGATGAGCAATCAGCCCCAGCATTTT.

This clonotype was found many times. The V call is TRBV12-3 or TRBV12-4, the J call TRBJ2-1; TRBD1 is a possible D gene (6 bases). CDR3 length: 16 amino acids. V gave up 2 bases and J gave up 4 bases, with 15 bases separating them. The CDR3 here is CASSLSRGTIYNEQFF. DNA of the CDR3: TGTGCCAGCAGTTTATCCCGAGGGACAATTTACAATGAGCAGTTCTTC.

The rearrangement links TRBV15 to TRBJ2-3; no clear D gene. Germline values: CDR1 LNHNV, CDR2 YYDKDF (reference sequence). This CDR3 is 14 amino acids long. V lost 0 bases and J lost 6, with 10 bases in between. CDR3 coding DNA: TGTGCCACCAGCAGAGAAGTTGGGGTGGATACGCAGTATTTT. Its translation is CATSREVGVDTQYF.

This clonotype was picked up a small number of times. The V call is TRBV12-3 or TRBV12-4, the J call TRBJ2-5; perhaps TRBD2 as D (6 bases). The CDR3 has 16 residues. The V gene lost 5 bases and the J gene lost 3 bases, with 19 bases spanning the gap. The CDR3 region has the DNA TGTGCCAGCAGTGTACAGCAGGGAGGAGGGGAAGAGACCCAGTACTTC. Amino acid sequence: CASSVQQGGGEETQYF.

This clonotype was seen repeatedly, ten times or more. The chain has TRBV7-2 and TRBJ2-1, with 8 bases lining up with TRBD2. Germline lookup yields CDR1 SGHTA and CDR2 FQGNSA. The CDR3 covers 16 residues. Trimming at V came to 3 bases and at J to 7 bases, leaving 11 bases not matched to a gene. Written as DNA, the CDR3 is TGTGCCAGCAGCTTCAGGCTAGCGGGCTCGGGGAATGAGCAGTTCTTC. Translated, it gives CASSFRLAGSGNEQFF.

This sequence joins TRBV2 and TRBJ1-1; no definite D call. The CDR3 spans 10 residues. Trimming took off 8 bases at V and 8 bases at J, with 9 bases between the two ends. Germline V gene sequence: CDR1 SNHLY, CDR2 FYNNEI. This chain's CDR3 is CASGQIEAFF. The CDR3 region has the DNA TGTGCCAGCGGCCAAATAGAAGCTTTCTTT.

This clonotype has more than one count but fewer than ten. The chain employs TRBV6-2 or TRBV6-3 and TRBJ2-5; weak D call: TRBD2 (5 bases). The length of the CDR3 is 14 residues. The germline CDR1 and CDR2 sequences are MNHEY and SVGEGT. Trimming removed 8 bases from V and 2 bases from J, with 15 bases in between. Here the CDR3 reads CASGGGQPQETQYF. Written as DNA, the CDR3 is TGTGCCAGCGGAGGAGGCCAACCACAAGAGACCCAGTACTTC.

This clonotype was picked up a small number of times. The genes are TRBV24-1 and TRBJ2-1; no definite D call. This CDR3 is built from 12 residues. Trimming took 10 bases from V and 6 from J, leaving 12 bases between them. Germline CDR1 is KGHDR and CDR2 is SFDVKD. CDR3 coding DNA: TGTGCCACATCCCCAAACGGCAATGAGCAGTTCTTC. It translates to CATSPNGNEQFF.

As to this clonotype: Germline is not matched at one junction end, which may reflect a read error. The rearrangement uses TRBV6-1 and TRBJ2-7; the D gene is possibly TRBD1 (6 bases). Germline V lookup: CDR1 MNHNS, CDR2 SASEGT. The CDR3 sequence is 16 residues long. In DNA, the CDR3 is TGTGCCAACAGTGCCTCCCCGGGACACATCTCCTACGAGCAGTACTTC. Its protein product is CANSASPGHISYEQYF.

The CDR3 DNA reads as TGTGCCAGCACCCAACCGAGGGGTTGGAGCGAGACCCAGTACTTC. Its translation: CASTQPRGWSETQYF. The chain carries TRBV6-1 and TRBJ2-5, with D tentatively TRBD1 or TRBD2 (5 bases each). CDR3 length: 15 residues. Germline CDR1 reads MNHNS; CDR2 reads SASEGT. V lost 7 bases to trimming and J lost 5 bases, with 20 bases between them.

This clonotype was picked up many times. The genes are TRBV28 and TRBJ2-1; 11 bases line up with TRBD2. Germline V CDR1 and CDR2: MDHEN, SYDVKM. This CDR3 spans 14 amino acids. V lost 3 bases and J lost 9; bases outside the gene matches: 4. CDR3 coding DNA: TGTGCCAGCAGTTTTTCGCTAGCGGGAGGTGAGCAGTTCTTC. The encoded protein is CASSFSLAGGEQFF.